These 17 T cell receptor beta chains originate from one sample sequenced in a study of control samples from healthy donors and cancer patients. Clones were read by immunoSEQ multiplex PCR, and TCRdb kept only the in-frame ones, dropping some. Among approximately 180,000 clones listed, 75% to 95% were seen once. The sequenced sample consisted of blood. Receptor source: a woman aged 40-49 years in good health.

The chain couples TRBV5-5 to TRBJ1-1; 10 positions match TRBD1. Trimming took 4 bases from V and 5 from J; bases not matched to a gene: 11. From germline, CDR1 is SGHKS and CDR2 YYEKEE (reference sequence). This CDR3 is built from 16 residues. CDR3 residues: CASSPMGGTGETEAFF. The DNA of the CDR3 is TGTGCCAGCAGCCCTATGGGTGGGACAGGGGAAACTGAAGCTTTCTTT.

CDR3 DNA: TGTGCCATCTCCAACAATTGGGATACGCAGTATTTT. It encodes CAISNNWDTQYF. J is TRBJ2-3 and V is TRBV12-3 or TRBV12-4, with D uncertain. The CDR3 has 12 residues. V was trimmed by 10 bases and J by 6 bases, leaving 14 bases between them.

J is TRBJ1-1 and V is TRBV19; 8 nucleotides agree with TRBD1. Germline V gives CDR1 LNHDA, CDR2 SQIVND (reference sequence). The CDR3 has 17 residues. V lost 1 base and J lost 3; bases outside the gene matches: 10. The chain's CDR3 is CASSIGAGGITYTEAFF. The CDR3 DNA sequence: TGTGCCAGTAGTATAGGGGCAGGGGGCATTACGTACACTGAAGCTTTCTTT.

The V and J genes are TRBV24-1 and TRBJ2-3; possibly TRBD1 or TRBD2 for D (5 bases each). The CDR3 sequence is 13 residues long. V dropped 0 bases and J dropped 8 bases, with 8 bases sitting between them. In germline, CDR1 is KGHDR, CDR2 SFDVKD. The CDR3 region has the DNA TGTGCCACCAGTGATTTGGAGGGGCCTACGCAGTATTTT. Residues: CATSDLEGPTQYF.

The chain employs TRBV12-3 or TRBV12-4 and TRBJ1-3; D is perhaps TRBD1 (5 bases). The CDR3 length is 13 residues. Trimming pared 6 bases from V and 8 bases from J, leaving 14 bases between. In DNA form, the CDR3 reads TGTGCCAGCAGCCCCAGGAGGGGCCACACCATATATTTT. Translated: CASSPRRGHTIYF.

The chain uses TRBV6-5 and TRBJ2-3; weak D call: TRBD2 (6 bases). V lost 0 bases, J lost 2 bases, and 12 bases lay in between. The CDR3 runs to 16 residues. Germline V lookup: CDR1 MNHEY, CDR2 SVGAGI. The CDR3 region has the DNA TGTGCCAGCAGTTACTCATCGGGAGCTAACACAGATACGCAGTATTTT. This encodes CASSYSSGANTDTQYF.

The rearrangement links TRBV5-5 to TRBJ2-7, with D perhaps TRBD1 or TRBD2 (5 bases each). The CDR3 contains 13 residues. Per germline, CDR1 SGHKS and CDR2 YYEKEE (reference sequence). V gave up 5 bases and J gave up 7 bases, with 16 bases separating them. For the CDR3, the DNA is TGTGCCAGCAGACCAGAGGGGTTTGGGGAGCAGTACTTC. It codes for CASRPEGFGEQYF.

The chain combines TRBV5-1 with TRBJ2-5; 8 bases match TRBD2. The germline gives CDR1 SGHRS, CDR2 YFSETQ. The CDR3 covers 16 residues. With V trimmed by 2 bases and J by 2 bases, 8 bases remained unmatched. The DNA for the CDR3 is TGCGCCAGCAGCTTTGGAAGCGGGGGAGGGCAAGAGACCCAGTACTTC. Its translation is CASSFGSGGGQETQYF.

The chain is built from TRBV25-1 and TRBJ1-1; D not certain. Germline loops: CDR1 MGHDK, CDR2 SYGVNS. The CDR3 consists of 14 residues. The V end lost 6 bases, the J end lost 6 bases, and 17 bases lay between the germline ends. Here the CDR3 DNA reads TGTGCCAGCAGCGCCCTGGAGGGCGGCTCTGAAGCTTTCTTT. This encodes CASSALEGGSEAFF.

This clone appeared a single time. The chain joins TRBV6-5 to TRBJ2-1, with 8 bases matching TRBD2. J lost 4 bases, V lost 6 bases, and 5 bases had no gene match. The CDR3 length is 14 residues. Germline V gene lookup returns CDR1 MNHEY and CDR2 SVGAGI. The CDR3 spells CASSGTSVYNEQFF. CDR3 nucleotides: TGTGCCAGCAGCGGGACTAGTGTTTACAATGAGCAGTTCTTC.

The chain employs TRBV28 and TRBJ2-1; either TRBD1 or TRBD2 may supply D (5 bases each). The CDR3 is 14 amino acids. Germline CDR1 MDHEN, CDR2 SYDVKM. Trimming took off 7 bases at V and 8 bases at J, with 18 bases between the two ends. CDR3 in amino acids: CASTNRGVGDEQFF. In DNA, the CDR3 is TGTGCCAGCACCAACAGAGGGGTAGGCGATGAGCAGTTCTTC.

This clone was observed once. V and J are TRBV6-1 and TRBJ2-5; 12 bases match TRBD2. The germline V gene encodes CDR1 MNHNS and CDR2 SASEGT. Unmatched junction bases numbered 8, after V lost 1 base and J lost 5 bases. The CDR3 sequence is 17 residues long. The CDR3 bases are TGTGCCAGCAGTGAAGGACGGACTAGCGGGGCTTGGGAGACCCAGTACTTC. Protein product: CASSEGRTSGAWETQYF.

This clone has a single count. The rearrangement uses TRBV18 and TRBJ2-7; no clear D. The CDR3 is 13 amino acids. Looked up from germline, CDR1 is KGHSH and CDR2 is LQKENI. With 4 bases removed from V and 0 bases from J, the gap between germline ends came to 7 bases. The CDR3 reads CASSQTDSYEQYF. CDR3 in DNA: TGTGCCAGCTCACAAACAGACTCCTACGAGCAGTACTTC.

This chain links TRBV10-1 with TRBJ2-7; unclear D gene. This CDR3 is 13 amino acids long. Germline V gene data show CDR1 as WNHNN and CDR2 as SYGVQD (reference sequence). Trimming pared 0 bases from V and 5 bases from J, leaving 8 bases between. CDR3 sequence reads: CASSESIYHEQYF. CDR3 bases: TGCGCCAGCAGTGAGTCTATATACCACGAGCAGTACTTC.

The chain combines TRBV20-1 with TRBJ1-2; D is perhaps TRBD1 (5 bases). CDR3 length: 11 residues. From germline, CDR1 is DFQATT and CDR2 SNEGSKA (reference sequence). V was clipped by 5 bases and J by 7 bases, with 11 bases between them. Written as DNA, the CDR3 is TGCAGTGCTGTCCAGGGTGCTGGCTACACCTTC. Translation gives CSAVQGAGYTF.

The V call is TRBV28, the J call TRBJ1-2; TRBD1 agrees at 12 bases. The CDR3 runs to 15 residues. With V trimmed by 4 bases and J by 6 bases, 6 bases remained unmatched. CDR1 and CDR2 from the germline V gene are MDHEN and SYDVKM. In nucleotides, the CDR3 is TGTGCCAGCAGTTCGGCGGGACAGGGGGCAAATGGCTACACCTTC. Encoded protein: CASSSAGQGANGYTF.

This chain links TRBV6-5 with TRBJ2-2; possible D gene TRBD2, 6 bases. Deletions cut 5 bases from V and 3 bases from J, with 10 bases between. The CDR3 has 14 residues. Per germline, CDR1 MNHEY and CDR2 SVGAGI. CDR3 loop: CASSISGYTGELFF. Here the CDR3 DNA reads TGTGCCAGCAGTATCAGCGGGTACACCGGGGAGCTGTTTTTT.